Sequencing of this T cell receptor (beta chain) was carried out in a study of regulatory T cells in long-lasting Graves disease. Study overall: The definition of persistent Graves' disease was over 5 years of antithyroid drugs with positive TSH receptor antibodies.

Through Arm-PCR of CDR3 regions and iRepertoire HTBI primers, TCR beta libraries were built. Authors' methods: Samples jointly harbored 60 or so TRBV and 14 TRBJ segments. In TCRdb, the multiplex PCR reads were re-called with MiXCR into one record per CDR3 protein. The V and J calls come from TCRdb's annotation, not from the publication. The data show almost 350,000 distinct CDR3 sequences, around 20% seen once. The time point: persistent/refractory GD, antithyroid drugs over 5 years with positive TRAb. The TCR library was prepared using RNA isolated from PBMCs. This clonotype was seen a few times. The CDR3 covers 16 residues. After removal of 5 bases from V and 6 bases from J, the junction contained 8 bases not matched to a gene. Germline assignment: CDR1 MDHEN and CDR2 SYDVKM.

The rearrangement uses TRBV28 and TRBJ2-3, with TRBD2 matching over 13 bases. This TCR was sampled from a female donor with Graves disease. Here the sequenced sample was peripheral blood mononuclear cells (PBMCs), taken when the disease was refractory, from a patient treated with antithyroid drugs. The DNA of the CDR3 is TGTGCCAGCAGTCCCGGGACTAGCGGGAAACAGGATACGCAGTATTTT. It specifies CASSPGTSGKQDTQYF. The full variable domain, completed using reference TRBV28 and TRBJ2-3, is DVKVTQSSRYLVKRTGEKVFLECVQDMDHENMFWYRQDPGLGLRLIYFSYDVKMKEKGDIPEGYSVSREKKERFSLILESASTNQTSMYLCASSPGTSGKQDTQYFGPGTRLTVL.